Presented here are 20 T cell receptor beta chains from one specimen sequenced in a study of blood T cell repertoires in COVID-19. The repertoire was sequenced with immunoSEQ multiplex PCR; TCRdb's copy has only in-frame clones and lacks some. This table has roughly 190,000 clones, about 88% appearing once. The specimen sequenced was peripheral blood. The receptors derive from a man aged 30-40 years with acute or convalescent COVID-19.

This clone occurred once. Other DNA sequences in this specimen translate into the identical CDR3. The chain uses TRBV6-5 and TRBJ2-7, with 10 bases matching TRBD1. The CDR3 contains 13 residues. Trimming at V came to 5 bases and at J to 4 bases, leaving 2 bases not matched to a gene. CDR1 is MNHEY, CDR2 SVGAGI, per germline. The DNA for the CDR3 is TGTGCCAGCAGTCGGGACAGGGGATACGAGCAGTACTTC. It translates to CASSRDRGYEQYF.

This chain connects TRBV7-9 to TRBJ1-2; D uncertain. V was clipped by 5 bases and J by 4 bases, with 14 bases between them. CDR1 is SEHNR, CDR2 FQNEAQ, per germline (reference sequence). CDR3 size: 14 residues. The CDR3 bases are TGTGCCAGCAGCCTCCCCTCCGAACTCTATGGCTACACCTTC. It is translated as CASSLPSELYGYTF.

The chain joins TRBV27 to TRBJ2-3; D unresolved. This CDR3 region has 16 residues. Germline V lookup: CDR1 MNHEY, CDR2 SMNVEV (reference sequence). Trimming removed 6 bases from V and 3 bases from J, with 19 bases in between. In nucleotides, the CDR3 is TGTGCCAGCAGCTCTCTTCGCGACTTGTTGACAGATACGCAGTATTTT. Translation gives CASSSLRDLLTDTQYF.

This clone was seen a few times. The CDR3 here is CASVSYNSPLHF. CDR3 nucleotides: TGTGCCAGCGTGAGTTATAATTCACCCCTCCACTTT. V gene TRBV28 combines with J gene TRBJ1-6; the D is unclear. Trimming left V 8 bases short and J 4 bases short, with 6 bases between. In germline, CDR1 is MDHEN, CDR2 SYDVKM. The CDR3 length is 12 residues.

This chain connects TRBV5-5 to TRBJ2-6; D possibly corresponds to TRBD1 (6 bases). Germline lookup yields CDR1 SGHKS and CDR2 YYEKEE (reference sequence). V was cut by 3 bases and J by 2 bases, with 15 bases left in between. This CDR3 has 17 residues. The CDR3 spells CASSWGLARPGANVLTF. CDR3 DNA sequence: TGTGCCAGCAGCTGGGGGCTGGCGAGACCTGGGGCCAACGTCCTGACTTTC.

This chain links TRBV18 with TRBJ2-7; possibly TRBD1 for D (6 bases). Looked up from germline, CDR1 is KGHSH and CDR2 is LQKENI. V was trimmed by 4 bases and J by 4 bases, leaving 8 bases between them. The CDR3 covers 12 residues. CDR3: CASSRDRYEQYF. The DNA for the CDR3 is TGTGCCAGCTCACGCGACAGGTACGAGCAGTACTTC. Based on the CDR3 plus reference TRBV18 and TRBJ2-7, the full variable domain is NAGVMQNPRHLVRRRGQEARLRCSPMKGHSHVYWYRQLPEEGLKFMVYLQKENIIDESGMPKERFSAEFPKEGPSILRIQQVVRGDSAAYFCASSRDRYEQYFGPGTRLTVT.

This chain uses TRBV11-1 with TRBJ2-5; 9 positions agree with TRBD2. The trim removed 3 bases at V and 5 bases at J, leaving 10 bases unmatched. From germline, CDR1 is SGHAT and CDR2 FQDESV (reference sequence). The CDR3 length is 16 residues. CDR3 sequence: CASSFGAGLAEETQYF. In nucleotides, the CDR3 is TGTGCCAGCAGCTTTGGGGCGGGACTAGCCGAGGAGACCCAGTACTTC.

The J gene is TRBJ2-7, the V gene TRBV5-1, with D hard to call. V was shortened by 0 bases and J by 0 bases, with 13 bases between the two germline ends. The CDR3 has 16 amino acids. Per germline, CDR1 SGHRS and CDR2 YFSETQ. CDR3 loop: CASSLVPSPSSYEQYF. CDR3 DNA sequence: TGCGCCAGCAGCTTGGTGCCTTCTCCGAGCTCCTACGAGCAGTACTTC.

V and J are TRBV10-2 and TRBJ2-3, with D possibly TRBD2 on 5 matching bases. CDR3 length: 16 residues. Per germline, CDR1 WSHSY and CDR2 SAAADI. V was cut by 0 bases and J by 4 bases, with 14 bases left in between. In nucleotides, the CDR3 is TGCGCCAGCAGTGAGTCGACGAGCGGACGGGCAGATACGCAGTATTTT. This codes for CASSESTSGRADTQYF.

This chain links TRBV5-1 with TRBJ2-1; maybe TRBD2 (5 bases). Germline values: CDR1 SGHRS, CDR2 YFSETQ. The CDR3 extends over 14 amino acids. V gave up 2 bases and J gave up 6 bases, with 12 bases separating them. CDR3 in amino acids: CASSLLTTGNEQFF. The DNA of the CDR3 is TGCGCCAGCAGCTTATTGACTACTGGCAATGAGCAGTTCTTC.

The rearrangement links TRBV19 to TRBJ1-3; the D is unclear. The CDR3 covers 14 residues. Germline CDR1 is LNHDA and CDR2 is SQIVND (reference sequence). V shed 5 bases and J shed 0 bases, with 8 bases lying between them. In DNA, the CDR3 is TGTGCCAGTAGTCCCCGGGGCTCTGGAAACACCATATATTTT. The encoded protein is CASSPRGSGNTIYF.

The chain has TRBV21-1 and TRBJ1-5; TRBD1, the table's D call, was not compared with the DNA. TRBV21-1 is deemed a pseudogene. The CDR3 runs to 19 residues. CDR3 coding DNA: TGTGCCAGCAGCAAAAGTGCCGACACATACTCCTATAGCAATCAGCCCCAGCATTTT. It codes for CASSKSADTYSYSNQPQHF.

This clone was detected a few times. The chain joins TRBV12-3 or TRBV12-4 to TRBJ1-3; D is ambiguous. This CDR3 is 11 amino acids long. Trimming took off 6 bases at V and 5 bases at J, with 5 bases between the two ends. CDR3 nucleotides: TGTGCCAGCAGCCCTCGAAACACCATATATTTT. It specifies CASSPRNTIYF.

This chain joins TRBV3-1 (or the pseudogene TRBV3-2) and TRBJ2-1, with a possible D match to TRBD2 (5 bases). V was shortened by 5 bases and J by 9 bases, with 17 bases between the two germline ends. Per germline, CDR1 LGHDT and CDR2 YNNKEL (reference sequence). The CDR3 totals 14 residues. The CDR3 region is CASSGRVALGEQFF. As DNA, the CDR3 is TGTGCCAGCAGCGGGCGGGTCGCTCTAGGTGAGCAGTTCTTC.

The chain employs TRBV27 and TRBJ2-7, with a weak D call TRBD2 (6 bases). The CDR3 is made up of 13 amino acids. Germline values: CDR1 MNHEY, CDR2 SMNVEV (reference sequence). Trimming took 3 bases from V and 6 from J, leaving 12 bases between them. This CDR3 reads CASSFSPGLEQYF. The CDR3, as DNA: TGTGCCAGCAGTTTCAGCCCGGGACTCGAGCAGTACTTC.

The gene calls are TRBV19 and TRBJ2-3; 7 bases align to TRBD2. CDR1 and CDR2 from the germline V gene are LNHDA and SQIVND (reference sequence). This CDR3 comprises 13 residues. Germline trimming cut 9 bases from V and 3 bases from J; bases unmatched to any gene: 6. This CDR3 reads CASGVGGTDTQYF. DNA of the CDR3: TGTGCCAGCGGAGTGGGGGGGACAGATACGCAGTATTTT.

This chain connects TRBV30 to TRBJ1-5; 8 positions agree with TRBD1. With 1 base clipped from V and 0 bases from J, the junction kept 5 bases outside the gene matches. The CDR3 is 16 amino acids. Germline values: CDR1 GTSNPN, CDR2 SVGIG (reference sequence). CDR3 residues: CAWSGQGLDSNQPQHF. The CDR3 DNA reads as TGTGCCTGGAGTGGACAGGGGCTTGATAGCAATCAGCCCCAGCATTTT. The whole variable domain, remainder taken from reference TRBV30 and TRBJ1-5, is SQTIHQWPATLVQPVGSPLSLECTVEGTSNPNLYWYRQAAGRGLQLLFYSVGIGQISSEVPQNLSASRPQDRQFILSSKKLLLSDSGFYLCAWSGQGLDSNQPQHFGDGTRLSIL.

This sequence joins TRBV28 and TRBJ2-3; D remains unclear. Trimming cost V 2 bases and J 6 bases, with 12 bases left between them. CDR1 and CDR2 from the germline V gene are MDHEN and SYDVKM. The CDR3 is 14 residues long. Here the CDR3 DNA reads TGTGCCAGCAGTTTAAGACATCCCGGTGATACGCAGTATTTT. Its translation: CASSLRHPGDTQYF.

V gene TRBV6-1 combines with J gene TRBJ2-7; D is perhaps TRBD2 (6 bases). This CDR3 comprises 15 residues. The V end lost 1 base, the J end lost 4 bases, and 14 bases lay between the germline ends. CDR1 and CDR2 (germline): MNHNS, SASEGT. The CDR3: CASSEGLGASYEQYF. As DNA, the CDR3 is TGTGCCAGCAGTGAAGGACTAGGCGCCTCGTACGAGCAGTACTTC.

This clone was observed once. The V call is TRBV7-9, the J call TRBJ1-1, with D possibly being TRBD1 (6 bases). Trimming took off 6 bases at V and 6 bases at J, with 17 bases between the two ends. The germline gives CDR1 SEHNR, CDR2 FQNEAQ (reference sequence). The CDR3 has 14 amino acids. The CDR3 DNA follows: TGTGCCAGCAGTTTCGGGACATCGTACGCTGAAGCTTTCTTT. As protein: CASSFGTSYAEAFF.